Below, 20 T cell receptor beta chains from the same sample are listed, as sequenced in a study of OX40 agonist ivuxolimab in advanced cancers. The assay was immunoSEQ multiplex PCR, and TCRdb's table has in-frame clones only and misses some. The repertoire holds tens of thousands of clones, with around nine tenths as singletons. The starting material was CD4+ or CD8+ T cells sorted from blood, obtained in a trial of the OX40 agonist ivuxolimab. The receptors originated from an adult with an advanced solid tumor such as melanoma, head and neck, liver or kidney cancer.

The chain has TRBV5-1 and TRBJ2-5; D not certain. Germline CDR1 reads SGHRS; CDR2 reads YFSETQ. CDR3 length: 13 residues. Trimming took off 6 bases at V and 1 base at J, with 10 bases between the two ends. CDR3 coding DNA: TGCGCCAGCAAGCCCCCAGCCCAAGAGACCCAGTACTTC. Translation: CASKPPAQETQYF.

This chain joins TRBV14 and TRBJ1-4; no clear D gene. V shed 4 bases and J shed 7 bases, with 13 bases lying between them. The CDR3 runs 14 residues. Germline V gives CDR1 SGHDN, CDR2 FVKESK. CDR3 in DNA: TGTGCCAGCAGCCGGGCGGTCATTAGTGAAAAACTGTTTTTT. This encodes CASSRAVISEKLFF.

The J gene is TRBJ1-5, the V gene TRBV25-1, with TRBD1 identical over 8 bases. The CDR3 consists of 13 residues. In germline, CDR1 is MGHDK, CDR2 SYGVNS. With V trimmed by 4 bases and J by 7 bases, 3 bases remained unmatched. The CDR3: CASSGTGNQPQHF. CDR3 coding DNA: TGTGCCAGCAGTGGGACAGGGAACCAGCCCCAGCATTTT.

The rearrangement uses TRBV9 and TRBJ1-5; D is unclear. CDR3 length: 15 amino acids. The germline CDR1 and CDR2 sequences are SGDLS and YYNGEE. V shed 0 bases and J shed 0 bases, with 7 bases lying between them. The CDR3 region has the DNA TGTGCCAGCAGCGTAGCTGATTATAGCAATCAGCCCCAGCATTTT. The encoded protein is CASSVADYSNQPQHF. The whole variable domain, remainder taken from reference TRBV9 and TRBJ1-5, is DSGVTQTPKHLITATGQRVTLRCSPRSGDLSVYWYQQSLDQGLQFLIQYYNGEERAKGNILERFSAQQFPDLHSELNLSSLELGDSALYFCASSVADYSNQPQHFGDGTRLSIL.

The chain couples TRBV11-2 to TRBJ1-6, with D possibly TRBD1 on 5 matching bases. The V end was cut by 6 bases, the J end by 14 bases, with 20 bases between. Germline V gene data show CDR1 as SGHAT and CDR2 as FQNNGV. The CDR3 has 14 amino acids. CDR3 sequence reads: CASSPGTPVQTLHF. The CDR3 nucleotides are TGTGCCAGCAGTCCCGGGACTCCCGTTCAGACCCTCCACTTT. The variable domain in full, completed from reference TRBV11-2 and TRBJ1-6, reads EAGVAQSPRYKIIEKRQSVAFWCNPISGHATLYWYQQILGQGPKLLIQFQNNGVVDDSQLPKDRFSAERLKGVDSTLKIQPAKLEDSAVYLCASSPGTPVQTLHFGNGTRLTVT.

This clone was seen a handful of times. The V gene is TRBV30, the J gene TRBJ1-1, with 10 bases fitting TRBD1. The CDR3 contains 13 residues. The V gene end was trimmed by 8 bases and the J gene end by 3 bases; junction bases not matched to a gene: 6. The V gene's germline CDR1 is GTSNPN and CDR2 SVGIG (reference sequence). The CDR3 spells CARTGTGDTEAFF. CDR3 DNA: TGTGCCCGGACCGGGACAGGGGACACTGAAGCTTTCTTT.

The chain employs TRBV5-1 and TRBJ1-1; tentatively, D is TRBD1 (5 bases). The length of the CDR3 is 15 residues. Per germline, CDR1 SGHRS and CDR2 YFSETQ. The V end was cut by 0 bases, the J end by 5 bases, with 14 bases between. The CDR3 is CASSLASGGRTEAFF. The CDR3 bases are TGCGCCAGCAGCTTGGCGTCGGGGGGACGGACTGAAGCTTTCTTT.

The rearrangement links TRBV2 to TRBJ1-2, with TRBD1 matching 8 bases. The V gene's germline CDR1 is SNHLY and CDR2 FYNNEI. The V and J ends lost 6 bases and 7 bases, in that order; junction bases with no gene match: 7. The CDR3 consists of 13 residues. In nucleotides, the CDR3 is TGTGCCAGCAGAGGACAGGGAATAGTTGGCTACACCTTC. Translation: CASRGQGIVGYTF.

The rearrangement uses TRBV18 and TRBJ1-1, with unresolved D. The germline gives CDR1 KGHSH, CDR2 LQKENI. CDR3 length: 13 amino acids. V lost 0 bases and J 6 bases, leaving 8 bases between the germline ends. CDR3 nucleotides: TGTGCCAGCTCACCACCGTTGGAACCTGAAGCTTTCTTT. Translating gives CASSPPLEPEAFF.

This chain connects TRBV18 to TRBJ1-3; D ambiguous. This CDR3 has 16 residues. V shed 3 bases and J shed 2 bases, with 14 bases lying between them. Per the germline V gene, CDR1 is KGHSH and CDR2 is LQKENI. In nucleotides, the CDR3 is TGTGCCAGCTCACCGCGAATGGGAGGCACTGGAAACACCATATATTTT. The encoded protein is CASSPRMGGTGNTIYF.

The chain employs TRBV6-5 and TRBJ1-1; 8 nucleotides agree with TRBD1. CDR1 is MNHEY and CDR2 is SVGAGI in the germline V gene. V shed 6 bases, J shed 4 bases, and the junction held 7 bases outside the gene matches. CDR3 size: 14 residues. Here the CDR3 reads CASREQGGVTEAFF. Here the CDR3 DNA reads TGTGCCAGCAGAGAACAGGGGGGGGTCACTGAAGCTTTCTTT.

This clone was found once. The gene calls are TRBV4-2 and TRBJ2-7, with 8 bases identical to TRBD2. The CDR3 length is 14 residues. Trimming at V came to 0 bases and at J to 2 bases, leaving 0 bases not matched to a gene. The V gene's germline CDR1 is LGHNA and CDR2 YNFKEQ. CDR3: CASSQEGLAYEQYF. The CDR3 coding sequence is TGTGCCAGCAGCCAAGAGGGACTAGCCTACGAGCAGTACTTC.

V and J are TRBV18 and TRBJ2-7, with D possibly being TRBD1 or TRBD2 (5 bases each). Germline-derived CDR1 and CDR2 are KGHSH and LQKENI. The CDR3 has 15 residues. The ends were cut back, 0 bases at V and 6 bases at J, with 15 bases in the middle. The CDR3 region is CASSPPKPGRAEQYF. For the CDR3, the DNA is TGTGCCAGCTCACCACCGAAGCCGGGGCGAGCCGAGCAGTACTTC.

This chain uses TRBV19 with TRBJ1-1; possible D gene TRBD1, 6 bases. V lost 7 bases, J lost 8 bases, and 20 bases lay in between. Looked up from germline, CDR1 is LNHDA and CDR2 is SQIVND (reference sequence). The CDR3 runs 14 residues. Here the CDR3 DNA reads TGTGCCAGTACCCCTTGGGGCCAGGGGCGAGAAGCTTTCTTT. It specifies CASTPWGQGREAFF. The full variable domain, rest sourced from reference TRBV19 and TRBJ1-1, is DGGITQSPKYLFRKEGQNVTLSCEQNLNHDAMYWYRQDPGQGLRLIYYSQIVNDFQKGDIAEGYSVSREKKESFPLTVTSAQKNPTAFYLCASTPWGQGREAFFGQGTRLTVV.

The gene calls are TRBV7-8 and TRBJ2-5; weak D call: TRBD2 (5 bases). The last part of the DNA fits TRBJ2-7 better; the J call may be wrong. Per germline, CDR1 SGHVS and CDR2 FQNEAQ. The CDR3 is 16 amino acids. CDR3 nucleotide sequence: TGTGCCAGCAGCTTAGCGGATCCGGGATTCTCCTACGAGCAGTACTTC. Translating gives CASSLADPGFSYEQYF.

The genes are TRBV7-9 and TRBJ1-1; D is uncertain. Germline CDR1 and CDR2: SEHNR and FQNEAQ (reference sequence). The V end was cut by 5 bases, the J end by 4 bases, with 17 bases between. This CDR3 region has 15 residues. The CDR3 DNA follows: TGTGCCAGCAGCCTCACTAGGCCGGGCTCCACTGAAGCTTTCTTT. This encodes CASSLTRPGSTEAFF.

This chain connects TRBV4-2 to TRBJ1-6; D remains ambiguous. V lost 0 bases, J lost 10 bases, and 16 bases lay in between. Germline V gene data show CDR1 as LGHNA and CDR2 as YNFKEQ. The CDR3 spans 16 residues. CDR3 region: CASSQDSERFDSPLHF. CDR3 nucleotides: TGTGCCAGCAGCCAAGACAGCGAGCGGTTTGACTCACCCCTCCACTTT.

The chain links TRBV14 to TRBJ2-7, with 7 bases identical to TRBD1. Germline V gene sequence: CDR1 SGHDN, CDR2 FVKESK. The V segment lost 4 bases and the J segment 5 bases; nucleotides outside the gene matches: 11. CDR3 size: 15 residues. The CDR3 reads CASSLPGQSIHEQYF. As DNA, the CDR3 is TGTGCCAGCAGCCTGCCGGGACAGTCGATCCACGAGCAGTACTTC.

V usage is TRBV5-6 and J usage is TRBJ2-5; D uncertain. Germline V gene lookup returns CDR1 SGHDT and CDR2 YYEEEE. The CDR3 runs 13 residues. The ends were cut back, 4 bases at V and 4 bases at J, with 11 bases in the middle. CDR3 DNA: TGTGCCAGCAGCCCCAGAGGAAGAGAGACCCAGTACTTC. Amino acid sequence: CASSPRGRETQYF.

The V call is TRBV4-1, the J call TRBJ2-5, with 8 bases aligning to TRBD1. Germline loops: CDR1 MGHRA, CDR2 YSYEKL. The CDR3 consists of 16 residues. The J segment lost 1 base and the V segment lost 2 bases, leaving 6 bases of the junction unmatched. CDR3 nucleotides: TGCGCCAGCAGCCAAACAACCAGGGGGCTCCAAGAGACCCAGTACTTC. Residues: CASSQTTRGLQETQYF.